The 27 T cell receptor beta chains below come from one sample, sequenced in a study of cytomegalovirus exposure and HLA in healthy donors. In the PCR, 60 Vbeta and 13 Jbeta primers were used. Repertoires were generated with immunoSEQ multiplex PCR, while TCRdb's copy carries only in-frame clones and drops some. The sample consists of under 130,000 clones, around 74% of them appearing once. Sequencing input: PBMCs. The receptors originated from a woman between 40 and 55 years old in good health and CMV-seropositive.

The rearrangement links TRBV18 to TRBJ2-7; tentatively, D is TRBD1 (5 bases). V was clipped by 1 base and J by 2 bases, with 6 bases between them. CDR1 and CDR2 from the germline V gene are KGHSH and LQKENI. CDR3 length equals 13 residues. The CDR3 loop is CASSPLDTYEQYF. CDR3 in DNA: TGTGCCAGCTCACCACTGGACACCTACGAGCAGTACTTC.

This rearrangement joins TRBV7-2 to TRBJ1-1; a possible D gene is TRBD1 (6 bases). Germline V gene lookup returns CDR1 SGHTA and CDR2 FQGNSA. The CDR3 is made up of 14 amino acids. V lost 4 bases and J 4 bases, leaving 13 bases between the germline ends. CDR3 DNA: TGTGCCAGCAGCTCACAGGGCGGGAGCACTGAAGCTTTCTTT. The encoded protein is CASSSQGGSTEAFF.

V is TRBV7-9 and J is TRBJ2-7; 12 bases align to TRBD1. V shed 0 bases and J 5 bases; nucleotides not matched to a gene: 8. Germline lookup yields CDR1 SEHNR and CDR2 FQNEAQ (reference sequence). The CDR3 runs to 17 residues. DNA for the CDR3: TGTGCCAGCAGCTTAGCGGGGTCCGGGACAGGGGGCCACGAGCAGTACTTC. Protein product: CASSLAGSGTGGHEQYF.

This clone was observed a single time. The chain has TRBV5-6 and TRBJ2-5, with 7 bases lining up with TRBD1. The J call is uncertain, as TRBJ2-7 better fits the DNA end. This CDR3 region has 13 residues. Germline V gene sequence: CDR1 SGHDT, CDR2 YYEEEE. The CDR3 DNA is TGTGCCAGCAGCTCCCCGGACAGGTACGAGCAGTACTTC. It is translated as CASSSPDRYEQYF.

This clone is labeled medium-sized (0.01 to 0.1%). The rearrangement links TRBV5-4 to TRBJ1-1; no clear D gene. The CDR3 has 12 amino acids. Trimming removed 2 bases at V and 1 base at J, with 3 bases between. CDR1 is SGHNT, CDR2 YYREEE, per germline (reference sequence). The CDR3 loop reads CASSFRNTEAFF. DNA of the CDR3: TGTGCCAGCAGCTTTCGGAACACTGAAGCTTTCTTT.

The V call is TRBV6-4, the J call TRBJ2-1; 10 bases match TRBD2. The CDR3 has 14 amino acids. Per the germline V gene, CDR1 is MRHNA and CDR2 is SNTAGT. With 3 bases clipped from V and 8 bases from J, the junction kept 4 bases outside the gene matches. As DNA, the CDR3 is TGTGCCAGCAGTGAGGCCGGGACTAGCGATGAGCAGTTCTTC. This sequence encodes CASSEAGTSDEQFF.

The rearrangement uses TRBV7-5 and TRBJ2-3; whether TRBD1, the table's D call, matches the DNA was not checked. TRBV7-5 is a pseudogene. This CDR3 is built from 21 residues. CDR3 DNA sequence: TGTGCCAGAAGCTTGGGTTTCCCCCCCCCTTCGACAGTCACCATCACAGATACGCAGTATTTT. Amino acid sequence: CARSLGFPPPSTVTITDTQYF.

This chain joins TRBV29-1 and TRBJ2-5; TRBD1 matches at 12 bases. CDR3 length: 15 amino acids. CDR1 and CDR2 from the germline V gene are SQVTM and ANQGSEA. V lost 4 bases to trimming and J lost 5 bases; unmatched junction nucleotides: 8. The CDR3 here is CSVGFGTGGGETQYF. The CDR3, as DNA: TGCAGCGTTGGATTTGGGACAGGGGGCGGGGAGACCCAGTACTTC.

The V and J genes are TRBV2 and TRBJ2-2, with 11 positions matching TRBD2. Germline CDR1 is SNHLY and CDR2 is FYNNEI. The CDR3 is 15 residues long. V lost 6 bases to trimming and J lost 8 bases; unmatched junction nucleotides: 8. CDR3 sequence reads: CASRKGASGRGELFF. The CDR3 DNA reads TGTGCCAGCAGGAAAGGAGCTAGCGGGAGGGGGGAGCTGTTTTTT.

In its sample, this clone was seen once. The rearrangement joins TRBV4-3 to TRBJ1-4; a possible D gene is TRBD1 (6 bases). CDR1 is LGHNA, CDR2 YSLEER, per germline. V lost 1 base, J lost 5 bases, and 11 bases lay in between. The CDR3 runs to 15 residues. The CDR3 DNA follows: TGCGCCAGCAGCCAAGTTTATGGGGGCAATGAAAAACTGTTTTTT. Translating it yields CASSQVYGGNEKLFF.

The CDR3 DNA is TGCGCCAGCAGGTTAACGGGAGGGCCGATCGGGGAGCTGTTTTTT. Protein product: CASRLTGGPIGELFF. V and J are TRBV5-1 and TRBJ2-2; 8 nucleotides align to TRBD2. The CDR3 covers 15 residues. The trim removed 5 bases at V and 7 bases at J, leaving 10 bases unmatched. Germline V gene data show CDR1 as SGHRS and CDR2 as YFSETQ.

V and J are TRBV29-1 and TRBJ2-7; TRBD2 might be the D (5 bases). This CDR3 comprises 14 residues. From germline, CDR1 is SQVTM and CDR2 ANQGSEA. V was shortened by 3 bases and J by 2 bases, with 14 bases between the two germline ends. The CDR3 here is CSVEMARAPYEQYF. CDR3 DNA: TGCAGCGTTGAGATGGCGCGGGCCCCCTACGAGCAGTACTTC.

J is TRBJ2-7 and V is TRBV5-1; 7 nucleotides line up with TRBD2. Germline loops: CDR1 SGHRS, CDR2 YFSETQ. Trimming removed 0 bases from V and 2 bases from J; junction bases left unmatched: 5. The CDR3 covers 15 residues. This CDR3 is CASSLVASGPYEQYF. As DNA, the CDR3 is TGCGCCAGCAGCTTGGTTGCTAGCGGTCCCTACGAGCAGTACTTC.

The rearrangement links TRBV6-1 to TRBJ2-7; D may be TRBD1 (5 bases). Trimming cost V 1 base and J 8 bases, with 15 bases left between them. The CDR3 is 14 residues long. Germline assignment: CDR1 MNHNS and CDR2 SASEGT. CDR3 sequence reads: CASSEGVGHVQQYF. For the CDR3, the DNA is TGTGCCAGCAGTGAAGGAGTCGGACACGTCCAGCAGTACTTC.

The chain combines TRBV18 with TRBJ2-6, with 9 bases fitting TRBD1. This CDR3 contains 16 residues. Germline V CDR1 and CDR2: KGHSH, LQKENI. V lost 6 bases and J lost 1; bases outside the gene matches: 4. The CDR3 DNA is TGTGCCAGCTCTCGGGGACAGGGATCTGGGGCCAACGTCCTGACTTTC. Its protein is CASSRGQGSGANVLTF.

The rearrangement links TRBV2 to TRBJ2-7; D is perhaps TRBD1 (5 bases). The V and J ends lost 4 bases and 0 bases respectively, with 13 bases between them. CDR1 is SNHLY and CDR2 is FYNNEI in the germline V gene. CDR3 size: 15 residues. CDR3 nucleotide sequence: TGTGCCAGCAGTGGCAGGGAAAGAAGCTCCTACGAGCAGTACTTC. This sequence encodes CASSGRERSSYEQYF. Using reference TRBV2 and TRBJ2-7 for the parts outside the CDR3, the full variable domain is EPEVTQTPSHQVTQMGQEVILRCVPISNHLYFYWYRQILGQKVEFLVSFYNNEISEKSEIFDDQFSVERPDGSNFTLKIRSTKLEDSAMYFCASSGRERSSYEQYFGPGTRLTVT.

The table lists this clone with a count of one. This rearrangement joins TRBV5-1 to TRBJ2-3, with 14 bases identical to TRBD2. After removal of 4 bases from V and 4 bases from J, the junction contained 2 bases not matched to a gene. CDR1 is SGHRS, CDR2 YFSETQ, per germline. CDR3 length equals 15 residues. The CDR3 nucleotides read TGCGCCAGCAGCCCGGGACTAGCGGGAGCAGATACGCAGTATTTT. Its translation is CASSPGLAGADTQYF. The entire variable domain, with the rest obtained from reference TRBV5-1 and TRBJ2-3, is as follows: KAGVTQTPRYLIKTRGQQVTLSCSPISGHRSVSWYQQTPGQGLQFLFEYFSETQRNKGNFPGRFSGRQFSNSRSEMNVSTLELGDSALYLCASSPGLAGADTQYFGPGTRLTVL.

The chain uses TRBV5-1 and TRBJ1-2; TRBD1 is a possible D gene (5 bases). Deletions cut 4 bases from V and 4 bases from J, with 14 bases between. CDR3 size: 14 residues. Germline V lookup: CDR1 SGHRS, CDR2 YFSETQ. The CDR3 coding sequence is TGCGCCAGCAGCCCCCTGCGGGGGACCTATGGCTACACCTTC. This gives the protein CASSPLRGTYGYTF.

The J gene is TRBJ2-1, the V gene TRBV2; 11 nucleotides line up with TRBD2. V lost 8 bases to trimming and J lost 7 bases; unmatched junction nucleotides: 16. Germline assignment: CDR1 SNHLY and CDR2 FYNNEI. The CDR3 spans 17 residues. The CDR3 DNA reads TGTGCCAGCTTAGGTAGCGGGAGGGAAGGCGGGAAAAATGAGCAGTTCTTC. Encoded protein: CASLGSGREGGKNEQFF. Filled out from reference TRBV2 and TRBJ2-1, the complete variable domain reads EPEVTQTPSHQVTQMGQEVILRCVPISNHLYFYWYRQILGQKVEFLVSFYNNEISEKSEIFDDQFSVERPDGSNFTLKIRSTKLEDSAMYFCASLGSGREGGKNEQFFGPGTRLTVL.

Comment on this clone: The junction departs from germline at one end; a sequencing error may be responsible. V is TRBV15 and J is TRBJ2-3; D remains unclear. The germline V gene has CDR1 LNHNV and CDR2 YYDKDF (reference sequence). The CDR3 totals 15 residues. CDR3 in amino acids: CATSREFQNTDAQYF. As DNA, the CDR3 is TGTGCCACCAGCAGAGAGTTCCAAAACACAGATGCGCAGTATTTT.

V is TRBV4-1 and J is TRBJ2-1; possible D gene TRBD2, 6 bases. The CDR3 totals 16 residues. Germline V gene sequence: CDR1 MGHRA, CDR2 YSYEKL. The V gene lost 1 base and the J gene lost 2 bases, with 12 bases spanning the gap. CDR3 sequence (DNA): TGCGCCAGCAGCCAAGTCGGGAGACGGCCCTACAATGAGCAGTTCTTC. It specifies CASSQVGRRPYNEQFF.

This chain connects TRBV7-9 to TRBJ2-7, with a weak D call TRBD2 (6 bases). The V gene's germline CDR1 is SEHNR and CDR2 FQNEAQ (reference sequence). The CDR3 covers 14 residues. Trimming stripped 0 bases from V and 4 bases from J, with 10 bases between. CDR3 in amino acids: CASSLAPGRYEQYF. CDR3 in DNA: TGTGCCAGCAGCTTAGCGCCAGGGAGGTACGAGCAGTACTTC.

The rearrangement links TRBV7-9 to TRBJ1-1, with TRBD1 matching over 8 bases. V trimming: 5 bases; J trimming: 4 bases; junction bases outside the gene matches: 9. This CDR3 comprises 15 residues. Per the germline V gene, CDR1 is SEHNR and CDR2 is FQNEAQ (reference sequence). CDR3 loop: CASSLGDRGSTEAFF. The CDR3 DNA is TGTGCCAGCAGCCTAGGAGACAGGGGATCCACTGAAGCTTTCTTT.

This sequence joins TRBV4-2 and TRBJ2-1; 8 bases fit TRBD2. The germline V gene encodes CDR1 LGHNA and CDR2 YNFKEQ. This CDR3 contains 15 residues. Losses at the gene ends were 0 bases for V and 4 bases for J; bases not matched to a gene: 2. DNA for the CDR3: TGTGCCAGCAGCCAAGATACTAGCGGATACAATGAGCAGTTCTTC. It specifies CASSQDTSGYNEQFF.

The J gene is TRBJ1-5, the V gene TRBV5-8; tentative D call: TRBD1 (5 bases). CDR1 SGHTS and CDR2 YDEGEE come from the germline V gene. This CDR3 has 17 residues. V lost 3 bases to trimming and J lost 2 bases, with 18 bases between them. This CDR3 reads CASSWLQGGIGNQPQHF. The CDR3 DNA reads TGTGCCAGCAGCTGGCTCCAGGGTGGTATCGGCAATCAGCCCCAGCATTTT.

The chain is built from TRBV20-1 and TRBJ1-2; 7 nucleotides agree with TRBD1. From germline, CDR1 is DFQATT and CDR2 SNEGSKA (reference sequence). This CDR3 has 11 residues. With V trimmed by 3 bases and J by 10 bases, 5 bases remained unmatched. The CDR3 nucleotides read TGCAGTGCTAGCTGGGACAGTCCCTACACCTTC. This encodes CSASWDSPYTF.

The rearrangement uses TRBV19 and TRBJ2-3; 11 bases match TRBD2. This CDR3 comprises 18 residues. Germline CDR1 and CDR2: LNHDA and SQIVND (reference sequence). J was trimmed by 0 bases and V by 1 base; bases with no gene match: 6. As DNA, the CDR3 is TGTGCCAGTAGTATAGCCCCGGGACTAGCGGCAAGCACAGATACGCAGTATTTT. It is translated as CASSIAPGLAASTDTQYF.